A selection of T cell receptor beta chains follows, all from one sample in a study of cytomegalovirus exposure and HLA in healthy donors. Here immunoSEQ multiplex PCR was the method, and the copy in TCRdb shows in-frame clones only, minus some. The sample lists roughly 140,000 clones; around 72% were seen once. The specimen sequenced was PBMCs. The receptors here all came from a human donor in good health. Both conserved end residues are part of each CDR3. The D gene is left open where the match is weak. The size of a clone is reported for some rows only, either as once, few or many, or as a class for expanded clones.

D | J | size | V | CDR3 | DNA
. | TRBJ1-3 | . | TRBV5-6 | CASSLGGRVSGNTIYF | TGTGCCAGCAGCTTGGGTGGCAGGGTGTCTGGAAACACCATATATTTT
TRBD2 | TRBJ2-1 | . | TRBV7-9 | CASSSRTSGGSSKYNEQFF | TGTGCCAGCAGCTCTAGGACTAGCGGGGGGAGCTCTAAGTACAATGAGCAGTTCTTC
TRBD1 | TRBJ1-2 | . | TRBV14 | CASSRDRGRGYTF | TGTGCCAGCAGCCGGGACAGGGGGCGTGGCTACACCTTC
TRBD1 | TRBJ1-2 | . | TRBV6-1 | CASRRSEGAYGYTF | TGTGCCAGCCGTCGATCCGAGGGGGCGTATGGCTACACCTTC
. | TRBJ1-5 | . | TRBV18 | CASSPRRDQPQHF | TGTGCCAGCTCACCAAGGAGAGATCAGCCCCAGCATTTT
. | TRBJ2-3 | . | TRBV27 | CASSLLADTQYF | TGTGCCAGCAGTTTACTAGCAGATACGCAGTATTTT
TRBD2 | TRBJ2-5 | . | TRBV27 | CASSTMTSGDQETQYF | TGTGCCAGCAGTACCATGACTAGCGGGGACCAAGAGACCCAGTACTTC
TRBD1 | TRBJ2-7 | . | TRBV4-1 | CASSQLDRGRVQYF | TGCGCCAGCAGCCAACTGGACAGGGGGCGGGTGCAGTACTTC
. | TRBJ2-1 | . | TRBV6-5 | CASRRTGSYNEQFF | TGTGCCAGCAGGCGTACCGGGTCCTACAATGAGCAGTTCTTC
. | TRBJ2-5 | . | TRBV6-5 | CASSPLGGETQYF | TGTGCCAGCAGCCCCCTAGGAGGGGAGACCCAGTACTTC
. | TRBJ1-2 | few | TRBV5-1 | CASSLGGSFNYGYTF | TGCGCCAGCAGCTTGGGGGGCAGCTTTAACTATGGCTACACCTTC